The 10 T cell receptor beta chains below all came from one sample that was sequenced in a study of blood T cell repertoires in COVID-19. Here immunoSEQ multiplex PCR was the method, and the copy in TCRdb shows in-frame clones only, minus some. Of under 65,000 clones detected, 90% to 95% appear once; the ten largest clones hold approximately 8.1%. Sample: peripheral blood. Receptors were obtained from a human donor in a cohort sampled during active COVID-19.

The chain couples TRBV11-2 to TRBJ1-1, with TRBD1 matching over 8 bases. The CDR3 length is 15 residues. In germline, CDR1 is SGHAT, CDR2 FQNNGV. V shed 4 bases, J shed 5 bases, and the junction held 9 bases outside the gene matches. This CDR3 reads CASSSFDRGWTEAFF. The CDR3 nucleotides read TGTGCCAGCAGCTCCTTCGACAGGGGATGGACTGAAGCTTTCTTT.

The rearrangement links TRBV6-5 to TRBJ2-7; tentative D call: TRBD2 (5 bases). Trimming removed 2 bases from V and 2 bases from J, with 10 bases in between. The CDR3 covers 14 residues. Per the germline V gene, CDR1 is MNHEY and CDR2 is SVGAGI. The CDR3 reads CASSYGRRTYEQYF. CDR3 DNA sequence: TGTGCCAGCAGTTACGGGAGACGGACCTACGAGCAGTACTTC.

The chain carries TRBV5-4 and TRBJ2-5; 11 positions agree with TRBD2. The CDR3 loop spans 16 amino acids. J was trimmed by 1 base and V by 2 bases; bases with no gene match: 4. Germline CDR1 reads SGHNT; CDR2 reads YYREEE (reference sequence). The CDR3 DNA is TGTGCCAGCAGCTTTTACGGGACTAGCGGCCAAGAGACCCAGTACTTC. The encoded protein is CASSFYGTSGQETQYF.

CDR3 sequence (DNA): TGTGCCAGCAGCGGGTCAGGGGGTGGCTACACCTTC. It encodes CASSGSGGGYTF. The rearrangement joins TRBV5-4 to TRBJ1-2, with 7 positions matching TRBD1. This CDR3 has 12 amino acids. Per germline, CDR1 SGHNT and CDR2 YYREEE (reference sequence). The junction had 4 bases not matched to a gene; V was cut back by 4 bases and J by 7 bases.

This rearrangement joins TRBV5-5 to TRBJ2-7; 7 nucleotides match TRBD1. J gave up 5 bases and V 4 bases, and 3 bases lay outside the gene matches. CDR1 is SGHKS and CDR2 is YYEKEE in the germline V gene (reference sequence). This CDR3 region has 12 residues. CDR3 loop: CASSPDRDEQYF. The CDR3 DNA is TGTGCCAGCAGCCCTGACAGGGACGAGCAGTACTTC.

This chain connects TRBV4-1 to TRBJ2-7; 8 bases are shared with TRBD2. Germline values: CDR1 MGHRA, CDR2 YSYEKL. The ends lost 0 bases at V and 3 bases at J; junction bases unmatched: 10. This CDR3 has 17 amino acids. The CDR3 coding sequence is TGCGCCAGCAGCCAAGAGGCCAGTATAGCGGGACTCTACGAGCAGTACTTC. This translates into CASSQEASIAGLYEQYF.

V usage is TRBV19 and J usage is TRBJ2-7; TRBD2 matches at 11 bases. Germline lookup yields CDR1 LNHDA and CDR2 SQIVND (reference sequence). CDR3 length: 15 residues. The trim removed 3 bases at V and 2 bases at J, leaving 3 bases unmatched. CDR3 in amino acids: CASSILAGGTYEQYF. The CDR3 DNA reads as TGTGCCAGTAGTATCCTAGCGGGGGGAACCTACGAGCAGTACTTC.

The chain combines TRBV19 with TRBJ1-1; 10 bases map to TRBD1. Germline lookup yields CDR1 LNHDA and CDR2 SQIVND (reference sequence). Trimming at V came to 4 bases and at J to 6 bases, leaving 8 bases not matched to a gene. This CDR3 is 15 amino acids long. Here the CDR3 DNA reads TGTGCCAGTAGTAAGCCCGGGACAGGGGTCGCTGAAGCTTTCTTT. It yields the protein CASSKPGTGVAEAFF.

The J gene is TRBJ1-1, the V gene TRBV19; TRBD1 matches at 7 bases. This CDR3 is built from 15 residues. V dropped 5 bases and J dropped 0; count of bases not matched to a gene: 6. Per the germline V gene, CDR1 is LNHDA and CDR2 is SQIVND (reference sequence). CDR3 sequence: CASSPTGTVNTEAFF. The CDR3 DNA reads TGTGCCAGTAGTCCGACCGGGACAGTGAACACTGAAGCTTTCTTT. Together with reference TRBV19 and TRBJ1-1, the CDR3 gives the full variable domain: DGGITQSPKYLFRKEGQNVTLSCEQNLNHDAMYWYRQDPGQGLRLIYYSQIVNDFQKGDIAEGYSVSREKKESFPLTVTSAQKNPTAFYLCASSPTGTVNTEAFFGQGTRLTVV.

This clone has a handful of counts. V is TRBV7-9 and J is TRBJ2-3; the match to TRBD2 covers 8 bases. J gave up 1 base and V 0 bases, and 3 bases lay outside the gene matches. The germline gives CDR1 SEHNR, CDR2 FQNEAQ (reference sequence). The CDR3 loop spans 16 amino acids. CDR3 sequence reads: CASSLAGLGRTDTQYF. In nucleotides, the CDR3 is TGTGCCAGCAGCTTAGCGGGACTAGGCCGCACAGATACGCAGTATTTT.